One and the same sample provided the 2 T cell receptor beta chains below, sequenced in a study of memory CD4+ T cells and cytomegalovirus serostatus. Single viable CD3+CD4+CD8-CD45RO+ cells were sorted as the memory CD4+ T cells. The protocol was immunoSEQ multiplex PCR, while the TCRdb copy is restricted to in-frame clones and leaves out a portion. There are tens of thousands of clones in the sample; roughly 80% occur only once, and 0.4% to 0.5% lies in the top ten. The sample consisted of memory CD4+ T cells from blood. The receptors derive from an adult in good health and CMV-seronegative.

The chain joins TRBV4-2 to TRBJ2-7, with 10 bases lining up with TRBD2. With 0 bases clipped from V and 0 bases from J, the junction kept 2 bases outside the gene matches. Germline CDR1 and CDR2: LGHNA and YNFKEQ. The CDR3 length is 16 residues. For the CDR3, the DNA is TGTGCCAGCAGCCAAGATTCTAGCGGGGGCTCCTACGAGCAGTACTTC. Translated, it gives CASSQDSSGGSYEQYF.

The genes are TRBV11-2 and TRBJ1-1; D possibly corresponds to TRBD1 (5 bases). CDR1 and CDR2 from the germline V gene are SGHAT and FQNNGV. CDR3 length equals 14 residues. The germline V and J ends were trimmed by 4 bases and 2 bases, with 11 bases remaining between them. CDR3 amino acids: CASSSGNTNTEAFF. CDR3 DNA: TGTGCCAGCAGCTCAGGGAATACCAACACTGAAGCTTTCTTT. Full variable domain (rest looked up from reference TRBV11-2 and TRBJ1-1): EAGVAQSPRYKIIEKRQSVAFWCNPISGHATLYWYQQILGQGPKLLIQFQNNGVVDDSQLPKDRFSAERLKGVDSTLKIQPAKLEDSAVYLCASSSGNTNTEAFFGQGTRLTVV.